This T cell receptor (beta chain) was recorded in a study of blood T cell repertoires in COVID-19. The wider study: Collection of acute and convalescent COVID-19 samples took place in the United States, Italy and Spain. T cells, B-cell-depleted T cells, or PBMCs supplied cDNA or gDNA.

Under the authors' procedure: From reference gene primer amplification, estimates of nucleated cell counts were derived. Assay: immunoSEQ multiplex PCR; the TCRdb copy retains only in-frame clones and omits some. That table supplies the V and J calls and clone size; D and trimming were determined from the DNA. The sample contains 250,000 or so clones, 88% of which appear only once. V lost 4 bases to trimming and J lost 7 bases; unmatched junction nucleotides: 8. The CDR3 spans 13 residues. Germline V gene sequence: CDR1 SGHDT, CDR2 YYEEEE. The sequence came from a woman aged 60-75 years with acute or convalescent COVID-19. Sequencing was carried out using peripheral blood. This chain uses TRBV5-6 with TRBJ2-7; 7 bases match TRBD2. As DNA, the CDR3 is TGTGCCAGCAGCCAGCGGGGACCTTGGGAGCAGTACTTC. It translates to CASSQRGPWEQYF.